This TCR beta chain was observed in a study of blood T cell repertoires in COVID-19 (dated by TCRdb to 2018 to 2021). About the full investigation: Samples from collaborators originated in the United States, Italy and Spain and spanned both the acute and convalescent phases of COVID-19. Sample metadata almost always included a de-identified subject ID, COVID-19 status, age in years and sex. Where available, HLA class I and class II types were taken from metadata supplied by the sample provider and were not determined by assay-based typing. The material from the prospective study consisted of cDNA or gDNA derived from T cells, B-cell-depleted T cells, or PBMCs. Subjects who had been exposed to COVID-19, were actively infected with it, or had recovered from it provided the deeply sampled blood TCRbeta repertoires that made up the dataset. Samples were obtained from the ongoing ImmuneRACE study (first 160 participants) and from over 1,000 subjects provided by 6 global collaborators. The repertoires were released in a freely available public database intended as a resource for research on the immune response to SARS-CoV-2. The paper's findings and limits, for the study overall: The quantity of clinical and demographic metadata differed by source and by participant and was supplied without curation.

Collaborating institutions collected whole blood in K2EDTA tubes following their own protocols. For TCRbeta analysis, collaborators shipped samples as frozen whole blood, isolated PBMCs, or DNA extracted from either of those sample types. The immunoSEQ Assay, a bias-controlled multiplex PCR, was used to amplify TCRbeta CDR3 regions from genomic DNA. The authors processed their data as follows. Within the assay, amplification of reference gene primers was used to estimate how many nucleated cells each sample contained. To quantify the absolute abundance of each unique TCRbeta CDR3 rearrangement, sequence reads were collapsed and filtered. Productive Simpson clonality was computed per sample as the square root of Simpson's diversity index over productive rearrangements. Here the immuneACCESS table is served through TCRdb, limited to in-frame sequences with V and J called. Missing clones are a known gap in these copies; in checked studies unresolved V genes cover under half, and the rest lacks a known reason. V, J and clone size reflect that table, while D and trimming were determined from the DNA. The sample yields 350,000 to 450,000 clones; about 90% were counted once. Together, the top ten hold more than 1% of the sample.

To note about this clone: Which antigen it targets is not known. No qualities accompany the bases; no much larger clone lies one base away. Additional DNA sequences in this sample encode the identical CDR3.

This receptor was obtained from a middle-aged man with acute or convalescent COVID-19. Sequences were obtained from peripheral blood.

In nucleotide form, the sequence is TGTGCCAGCTCATCAGACAGGAACACTGAAGCTTTCTTT. This is translated as CASSSDRNTEAFF. Recombination connected TRBV18 to TRBJ1-1; TRBD1 might be the D gene, on 5 matching bases. At the junction V is shortened by 5 bases and J by 1 base, with 8 bases in between. Sequences KGHSH (CDR1) and LQKENI (CDR2) are obtained from the germline V gene. The CDR3 measures 13 amino acids from cysteine to phenylalanine. The sequence is cut down to CDR3 DNA, 39 bases in frame from base 1.